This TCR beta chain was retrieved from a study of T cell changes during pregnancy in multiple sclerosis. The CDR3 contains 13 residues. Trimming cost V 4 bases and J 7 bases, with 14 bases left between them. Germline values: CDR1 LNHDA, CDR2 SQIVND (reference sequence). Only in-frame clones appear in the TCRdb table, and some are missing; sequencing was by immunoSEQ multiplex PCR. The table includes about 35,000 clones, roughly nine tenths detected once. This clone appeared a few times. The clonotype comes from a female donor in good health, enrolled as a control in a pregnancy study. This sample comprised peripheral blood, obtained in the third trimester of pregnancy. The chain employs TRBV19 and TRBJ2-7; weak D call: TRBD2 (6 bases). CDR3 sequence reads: CASSNGSLREQYF. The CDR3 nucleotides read TGTGCCAGTAGTAACGGGAGTCTCCGGGAGCAGTACTTC.